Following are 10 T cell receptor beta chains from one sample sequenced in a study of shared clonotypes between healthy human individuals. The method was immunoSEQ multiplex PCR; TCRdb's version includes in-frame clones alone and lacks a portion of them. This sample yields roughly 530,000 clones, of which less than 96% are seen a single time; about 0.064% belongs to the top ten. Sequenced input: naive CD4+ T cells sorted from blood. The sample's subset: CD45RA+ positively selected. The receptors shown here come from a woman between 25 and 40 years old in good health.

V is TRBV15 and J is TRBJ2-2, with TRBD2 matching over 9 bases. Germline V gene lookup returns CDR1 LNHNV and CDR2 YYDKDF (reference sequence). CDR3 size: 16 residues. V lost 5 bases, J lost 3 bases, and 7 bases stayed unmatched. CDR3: CATSLGAGGYTGELFF. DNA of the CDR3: TGTGCCACCAGCCTCGGAGCGGGAGGATACACCGGGGAGCTGTTTTTT.

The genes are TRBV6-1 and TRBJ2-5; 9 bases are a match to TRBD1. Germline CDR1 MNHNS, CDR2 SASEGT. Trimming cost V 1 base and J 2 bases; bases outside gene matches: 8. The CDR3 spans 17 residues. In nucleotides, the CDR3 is TGTGCCAGCAGTGAAGTAATCGGGACAGGGAGGCAAGAGACCCAGTACTTC. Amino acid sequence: CASSEVIGTGRQETQYF.

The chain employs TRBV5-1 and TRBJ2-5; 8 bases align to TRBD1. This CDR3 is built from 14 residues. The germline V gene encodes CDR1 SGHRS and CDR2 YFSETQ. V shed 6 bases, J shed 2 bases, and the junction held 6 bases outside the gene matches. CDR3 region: CASNLGQAQETQYF. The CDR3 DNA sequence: TGCGCCAGCAACCTGGGACAGGCTCAAGAGACCCAGTACTTC. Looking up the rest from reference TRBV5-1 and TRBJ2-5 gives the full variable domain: KAGVTQTPRYLIKTRGQQVTLSCSPISGHRSVSWYQQTPGQGLQFLFEYFSETQRNKGNFPGRFSGRQFSNSRSEMNVSTLELGDSALYLCASNLGQAQETQYFGPGTRLLVL.

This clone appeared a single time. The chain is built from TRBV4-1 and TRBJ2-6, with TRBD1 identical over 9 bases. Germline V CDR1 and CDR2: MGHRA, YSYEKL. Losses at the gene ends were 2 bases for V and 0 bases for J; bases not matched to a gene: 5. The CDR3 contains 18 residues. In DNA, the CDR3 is TGCGCCAGCAGCCAATCACAGGGGGCAAACTCTGGGGCCAACGTCCTGACTTTC. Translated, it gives CASSQSQGANSGANVLTF.

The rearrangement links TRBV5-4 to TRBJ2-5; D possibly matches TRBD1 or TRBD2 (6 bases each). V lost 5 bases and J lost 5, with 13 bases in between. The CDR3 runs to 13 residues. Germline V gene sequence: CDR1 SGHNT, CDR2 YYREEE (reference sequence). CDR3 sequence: CASRQGLGETQYF. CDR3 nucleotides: TGTGCCAGCAGACAGGGACTGGGGGAGACCCAGTACTTC.

The CDR3 sequence is CASSPPSYNEQFF. The CDR3 DNA sequence: TGTGCCAGCAGCCCTCCATCCTACAATGAGCAGTTCTTC. This chain connects TRBV11-2 to TRBJ2-1, with no clear D. Deletions cut 5 bases from V and 1 base from J, with 6 bases between. Germline lookup yields CDR1 SGHAT and CDR2 FQNNGV. The CDR3 covers 13 residues.

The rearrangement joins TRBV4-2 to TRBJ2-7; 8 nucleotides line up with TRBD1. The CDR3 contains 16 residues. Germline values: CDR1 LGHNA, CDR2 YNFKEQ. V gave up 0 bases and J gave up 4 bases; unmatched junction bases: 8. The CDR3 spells CASSQDPGQGIYEQYF. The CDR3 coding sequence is TGTGCCAGCAGCCAAGACCCCGGACAGGGAATTTACGAGCAGTACTTC.

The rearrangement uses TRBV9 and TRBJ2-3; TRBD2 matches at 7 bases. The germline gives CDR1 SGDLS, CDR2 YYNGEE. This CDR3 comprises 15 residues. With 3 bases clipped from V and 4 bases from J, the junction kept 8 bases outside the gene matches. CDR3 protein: CASSALAGDADTQYF. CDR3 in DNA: TGTGCCAGCAGCGCATTAGCGGGTGACGCAGATACGCAGTATTTT.

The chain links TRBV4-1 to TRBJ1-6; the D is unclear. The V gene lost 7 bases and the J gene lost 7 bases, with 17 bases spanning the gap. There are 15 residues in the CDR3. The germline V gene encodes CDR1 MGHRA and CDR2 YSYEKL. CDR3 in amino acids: CASTNRHVMNSPLHF. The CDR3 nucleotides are TGCGCCAGCACCAACCGACACGTTATGAATTCACCCCTCCACTTT.

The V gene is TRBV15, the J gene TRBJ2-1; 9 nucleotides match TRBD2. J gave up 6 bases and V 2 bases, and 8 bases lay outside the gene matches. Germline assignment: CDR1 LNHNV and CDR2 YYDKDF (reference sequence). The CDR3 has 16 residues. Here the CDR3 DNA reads TGTGCCACCAGCAGATCCGTAGCGGGAGTGGGCAATGAGCAGTTCTTC. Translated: CATSRSVAGVGNEQFF.